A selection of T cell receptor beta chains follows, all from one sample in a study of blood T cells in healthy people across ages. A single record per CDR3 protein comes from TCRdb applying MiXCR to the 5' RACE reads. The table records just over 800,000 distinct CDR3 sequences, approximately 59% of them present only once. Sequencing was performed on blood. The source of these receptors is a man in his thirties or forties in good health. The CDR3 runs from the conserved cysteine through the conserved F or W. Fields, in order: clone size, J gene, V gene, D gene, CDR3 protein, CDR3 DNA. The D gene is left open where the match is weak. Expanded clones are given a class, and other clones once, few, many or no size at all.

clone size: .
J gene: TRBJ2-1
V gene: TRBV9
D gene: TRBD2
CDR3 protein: CASSAGASGEQFF
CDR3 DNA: TGTGCCAGCAGCGCCGGGGCTAGCGGTGAGCAGTTCTTC

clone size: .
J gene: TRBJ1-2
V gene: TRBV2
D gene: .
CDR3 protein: CASSVASRDGYTF
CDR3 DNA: TGTGCCAGCAGTGTCGCCTCTCGGGATGGCTACACCTTC

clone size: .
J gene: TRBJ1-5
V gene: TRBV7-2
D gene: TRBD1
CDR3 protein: CASSPAGGDQPQHF
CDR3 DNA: TGTGCCAGCAGCCCCGCAGGGGGCGATCAGCCCCAGCATTTT

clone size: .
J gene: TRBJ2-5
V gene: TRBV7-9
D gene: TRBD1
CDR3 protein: CASSGTGVSEQYF
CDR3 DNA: TGTGCCAGCAGCGGAACAGGGGTGTCTGAGCAGTACTTC

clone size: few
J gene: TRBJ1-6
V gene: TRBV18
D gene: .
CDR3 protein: CASSATGIEDYSPLHF
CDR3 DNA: TGTGCCAGCTCAGCTACAGGGATTGAGGACTATTCACCCCTCCACTTT

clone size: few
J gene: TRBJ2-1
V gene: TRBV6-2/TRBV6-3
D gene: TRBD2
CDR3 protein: CASSSPGTSGYNEQFF
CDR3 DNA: TGTGCCAGCAGTTCACCCGGGACTAGCGGGTACAATGAGCAGTTCTTC

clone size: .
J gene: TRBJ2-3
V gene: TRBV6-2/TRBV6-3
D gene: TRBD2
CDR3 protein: CASSYRSGGSDTQYF
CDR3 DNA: TGTGCCAGCAGTTACAGGAGCGGGGGATCAGATACGCAGTATTTT

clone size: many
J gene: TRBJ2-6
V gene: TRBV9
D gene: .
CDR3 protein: CASSVRKAGANVLTF
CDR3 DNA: TGTGCCAGCAGCGTAAGGAAGGCCGGGGCCAACGTCCTGACTTTC

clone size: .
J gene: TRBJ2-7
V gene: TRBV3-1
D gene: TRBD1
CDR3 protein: CASSPMTGNDEQYF
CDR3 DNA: TGTGCCAGCAGCCCTATGACAGGGAACGACGAGCAGTACTTC

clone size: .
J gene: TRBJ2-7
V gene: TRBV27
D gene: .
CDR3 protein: CASSLGRTGTYEQYF
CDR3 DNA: TGTGCCAGCAGTTTAGGTCGGACGGGTACCTACGAGCAGTACTTC

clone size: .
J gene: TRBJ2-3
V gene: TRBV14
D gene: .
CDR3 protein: CASSQRARTFSTDTQYF
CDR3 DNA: TGTGCCAGCAGCCAGCGCGCCAGGACCTTTAGCACAGATACGCAGTATTTT

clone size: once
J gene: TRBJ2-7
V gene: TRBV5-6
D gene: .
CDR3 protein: CAGSTDRYEQYF
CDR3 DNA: TGTGCCGGCAGCACGGACAGATACGAGCAGTACTTC

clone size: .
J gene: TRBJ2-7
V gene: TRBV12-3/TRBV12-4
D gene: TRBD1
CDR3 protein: CASSSRDRGWWSEQYF
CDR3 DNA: TGTGCCAGCAGTTCCCGGGACAGGGGCTGGTGGAGCGAGCAGTACTTC

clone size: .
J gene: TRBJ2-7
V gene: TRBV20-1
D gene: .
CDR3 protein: CSAVQQGNAGEQYF
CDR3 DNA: TGCAGTGCAGTACAACAGGGGAATGCGGGGGAGCAGTACTTC

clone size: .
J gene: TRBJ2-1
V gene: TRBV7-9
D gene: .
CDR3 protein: CASLRDDNEQFF
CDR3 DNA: TGTGCCAGCCTACGAGATGACAATGAGCAGTTCTTC

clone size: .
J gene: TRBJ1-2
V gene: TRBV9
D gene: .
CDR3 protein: CASSGGTLYGYTF
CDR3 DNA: TGTGCCAGCAGCGGAGGGACACTCTATGGCTACACCTTC

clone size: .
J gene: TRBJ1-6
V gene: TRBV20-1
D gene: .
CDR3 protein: CSTRQAYNSPLHF
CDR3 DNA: TGCAGTACAAGACAGGCTTATAATTCACCCCTCCACTTT

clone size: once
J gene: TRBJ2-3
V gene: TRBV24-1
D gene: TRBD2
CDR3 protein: CATSDLRTSGGSTDTQYF
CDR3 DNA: TGTGCCACCAGTGATTTGAGGACTAGCGGGGGAAGCACAGATACGCAGTATTTT

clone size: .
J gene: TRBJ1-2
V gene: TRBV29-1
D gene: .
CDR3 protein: CSVETYEGGYTF
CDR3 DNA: TGCAGCGTCGAGACCTATGAGGGTGGCTACACCTTC

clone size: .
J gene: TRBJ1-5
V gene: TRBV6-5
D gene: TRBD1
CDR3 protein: CASSLDRGPHQPQHF
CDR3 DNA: TGTGCCAGCAGCCTGGACAGGGGGCCCCATCAGCCCCAGCATTTT

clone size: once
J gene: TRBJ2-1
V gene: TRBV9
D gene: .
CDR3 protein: CASSVVGQETYEQFF
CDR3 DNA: TGTGCCAGCAGCGTAGTGGGGCAGGAAACGTATGAGCAGTTCTTC

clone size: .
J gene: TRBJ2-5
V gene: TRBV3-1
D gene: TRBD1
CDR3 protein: CASSQGPTGEETQYF
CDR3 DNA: TGTGCCAGCAGCCAAGGACCCACAGGGGAAGAGACCCAGTACTTC

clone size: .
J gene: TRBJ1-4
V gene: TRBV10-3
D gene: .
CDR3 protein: CAISPTNEKLFF
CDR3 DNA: TGTGCCATCAGCCCAACTAATGAAAAACTGTTTTTT

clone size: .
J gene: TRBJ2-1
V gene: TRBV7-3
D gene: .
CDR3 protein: CASSLSGVDTYNEQFF
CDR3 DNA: TGTGCCAGCAGCTTAAGTGGGGTAGACACGTACAATGAGCAGTTCTTC

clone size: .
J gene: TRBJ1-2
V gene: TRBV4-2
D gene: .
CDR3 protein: CASSQDLVAGADYGYTF
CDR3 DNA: TGTGCCAGCAGCCAAGATTTAGTGGCAGGGGCGGACTATGGCTACACCTTC

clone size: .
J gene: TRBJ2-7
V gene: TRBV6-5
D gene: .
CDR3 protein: CASSPGPSSVYEQYF
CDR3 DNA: TGTGCCAGCAGTCCGGGACCGTCGTCGGTCTACGAGCAGTACTTC

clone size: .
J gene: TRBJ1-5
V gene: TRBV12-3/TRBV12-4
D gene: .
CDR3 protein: CASSFAQHSNQPQHF
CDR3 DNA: TGTGCCAGCAGTTTCGCTCAGCATAGCAATCAGCCCCAGCATTTT

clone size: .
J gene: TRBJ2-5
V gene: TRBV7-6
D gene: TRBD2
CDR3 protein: CASSLGLASGGPLETQYF
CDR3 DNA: TGTGCCAGCAGCTTAGGGTTGGCCAGCGGGGGCCCTTTGGAGACCCAGTACTTC

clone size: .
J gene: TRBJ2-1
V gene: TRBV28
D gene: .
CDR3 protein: CASILGPLSEQFF
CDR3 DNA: TGTGCCAGCATTCTAGGCCCATTAAGCGAGCAGTTCTTC

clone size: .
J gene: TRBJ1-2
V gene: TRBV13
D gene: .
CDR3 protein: CASSHPAVTYYGYTF
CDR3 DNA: TGTGCCAGCAGCCACCCGGCGGTTACGTACTATGGCTACACCTTC

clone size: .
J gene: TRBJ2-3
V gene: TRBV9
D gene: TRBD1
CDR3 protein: CASSAQGALTDTQYF
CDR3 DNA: TGTGCCAGCAGCGCACAGGGGGCCCTCACAGATACGCAGTATTTT

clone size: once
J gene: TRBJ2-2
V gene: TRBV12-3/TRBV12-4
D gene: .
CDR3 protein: CASSYTWGANTGELFF
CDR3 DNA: TGTGCCAGCAGCTATACTTGGGGGGCGAACACCGGGGAGCTGTTTTTT

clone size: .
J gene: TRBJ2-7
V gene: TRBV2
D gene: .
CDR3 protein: CASGETANSYEQYF
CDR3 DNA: TGTGCCAGCGGAGAAACCGCTAACTCCTACGAGCAGTACTTC

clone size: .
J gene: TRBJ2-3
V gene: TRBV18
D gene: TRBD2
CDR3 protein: CASSQGLAGGQDTQYF
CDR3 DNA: TGTGCCAGCTCCCAAGGACTAGCGGGGGGCCAAGATACGCAGTATTTT

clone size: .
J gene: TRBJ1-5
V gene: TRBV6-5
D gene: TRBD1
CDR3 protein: CASSLTGGGGQPQHF
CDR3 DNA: TGTGCCAGCAGTTTGACAGGGGGAGGAGGTCAGCCCCAGCATTTT

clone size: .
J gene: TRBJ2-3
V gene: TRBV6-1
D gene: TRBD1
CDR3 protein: CASSEVTGGDTQYF
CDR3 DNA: TGTGCCAGCAGTGAAGTGACAGGGGGGGATACGCAGTATTTT

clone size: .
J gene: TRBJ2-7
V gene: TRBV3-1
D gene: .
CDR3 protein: CASSQGRGVNSYEQYF
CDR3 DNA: TGTGCCAGCAGCCAAGGGAGGGGGGTTAACTCCTACGAGCAGTACTTC

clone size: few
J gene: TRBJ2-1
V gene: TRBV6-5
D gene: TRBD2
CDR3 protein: CASSYPRLAGGLRSYNEQFF
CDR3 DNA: TGTGCCAGCAGTTACCCGAGACTAGCGGGGGGCCTTCGCTCCTACAATGAGCAGTTCTTC

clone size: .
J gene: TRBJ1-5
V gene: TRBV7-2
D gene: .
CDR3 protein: CATGPGQPQHF
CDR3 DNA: TGTGCCACGGGACCGGGCCAGCCCCAGCATTTT